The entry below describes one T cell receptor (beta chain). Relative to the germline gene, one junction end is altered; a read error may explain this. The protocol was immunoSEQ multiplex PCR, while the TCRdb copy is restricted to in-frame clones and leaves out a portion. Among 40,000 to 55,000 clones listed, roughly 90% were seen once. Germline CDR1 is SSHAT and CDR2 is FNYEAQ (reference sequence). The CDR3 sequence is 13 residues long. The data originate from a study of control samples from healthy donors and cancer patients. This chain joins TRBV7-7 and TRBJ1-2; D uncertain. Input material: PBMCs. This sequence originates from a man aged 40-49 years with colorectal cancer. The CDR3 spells CASSLPQDGGYTF. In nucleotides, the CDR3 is TGTGCTAGCAGCTTACCCCAGGATGGTGGCTACACCTTC.